These 25 T cell receptor beta chains originate from one sample sequenced in a study of T-cell reconstitution after alpha-beta-depleted transplantation in children. TCRbeta library preparation incorporated unique molecular identifiers. TCRdb ran MiXCR on the PCR reads and lists one entry per CDR3 protein. This repertoire shows about 220,000 distinct CDR3 sequences, approximately 15% found once; its top ten account for about 45%. The input for sequencing was PBMCs, mostly from graft donor cells, taken 360 days after TCRalphabeta/CD19-depleted stem cell transplant. These receptors were obtained from a male patient between 2 and 9 years old who had a stem cell transplant for acute lymphoblastic leukemia, so the T cells may come from the graft donor.

The chain has TRBV12-3 or TRBV12-4 and TRBJ1-1, with D tentatively TRBD1 (6 bases). V dropped 6 bases and J dropped 3 bases, with 11 bases sitting between them. This CDR3 comprises 13 residues. The CDR3 reads CASSLQGDTEAFF. The CDR3 DNA reads TGTGCCAGCAGCTTACAGGGTGACACTGAAGCTTTCTTT.

V usage is TRBV5-1 and J usage is TRBJ2-1, with 12 bases fitting TRBD2. The CDR3 length is 16 residues. After removal of 4 bases from V and 4 bases from J, the junction contained 6 bases not matched to a gene. CDR1 and CDR2 from the germline V gene are SGHRS and YFSETQ. In nucleotides, the CDR3 is TGCGCCAGCAGCGAAATAACTAGCGGGGGGTACAATGAGCAGTTCTTC. It yields the protein CASSEITSGGYNEQFF. Full variable domain (rest looked up from reference TRBV5-1 and TRBJ2-1): KAGVTQTPRYLIKTRGQQVTLSCSPISGHRSVSWYQQTPGQGLQFLFEYFSETQRNKGNFPGRFSGRQFSNSRSEMNVSTLELGDSALYLCASSEITSGGYNEQFFGPGTRLTVL.

The CDR3 DNA sequence: TGTGCCAGCAGTTACTGGGGTGGCAATCAGCCCCAGCATTTT. The encoded protein is CASSYWGGNQPQHF. The genes are TRBV6-2 or TRBV6-3 and TRBJ1-5; D remains ambiguous. The CDR3 consists of 14 residues. From germline, CDR1 is MNHEY and CDR2 SVGEGT. The V and J ends lost 1 base and 2 bases respectively, with 6 bases between them.

This chain links TRBV30 with TRBJ1-2; D is unresolved. Germline-derived CDR1 and CDR2 are GTSNPN and SVGIG (reference sequence). Between the trimmed V and J ends, which lost 2 bases and 1 base, there was a span of 11 bases. There are 14 residues in the CDR3. CDR3 sequence: CAWSHSTSNYGYTF. DNA for the CDR3: TGTGCCTGGAGTCATAGTACGAGTAACTATGGCTACACCTTC.

V gene TRBV27 combines with J gene TRBJ2-7, with D possibly matching TRBD2 (6 bases). This CDR3 region has 15 residues. Trimming pared 7 bases from V and 4 bases from J, leaving 20 bases between. CDR1 and CDR2 (germline): MNHEY, SMNVEV (reference sequence). CDR3 sequence: CASTKSAGTLYEQYF. CDR3 coding DNA: TGTGCCAGCACCAAGTCAGCCGGGACTCTATACGAGCAGTACTTC.

This clonotype has a handful of counts. The chain uses TRBV6-5 and TRBJ2-2; TRBD2 agrees at 7 bases. CDR1 is MNHEY and CDR2 is SVGAGI in the germline V gene. The CDR3 length is 18 residues. Trimming at V came to 0 bases and at J to 1 base, leaving 8 bases not matched to a gene. CDR3 loop: CASSYSRGRVGNTGELFF. CDR3 nucleotide sequence: TGTGCCAGCAGTTACTCGCGGGGGAGGGTTGGGAACACCGGGGAGCTGTTTTTT.

The chain carries TRBV7-9 and TRBJ2-1; TRBD1 or TRBD2 may be the D gene (5 bases each). Trimming removed 5 bases from V and 4 bases from J, with 12 bases in between. Looked up from germline, CDR1 is SEHNR and CDR2 is FQNEAQ (reference sequence). This CDR3 region has 14 residues. CDR3 residues: CASSQGDGYNEQFF. CDR3 in DNA: TGTGCCAGCAGCCAAGGGGACGGTTACAATGAGCAGTTCTTC.

The V and J genes are TRBV29-1 and TRBJ2-1, with D perhaps given as TRBD1 or TRBD2 (7 bases each). Deletions cut 4 bases from V and 4 bases from J, with 14 bases between. The germline CDR1 and CDR2 sequences are SQVTM and ANQGSEA. CDR3 length equals 14 residues. CDR3 amino acids: CSVAGGAAYNEQFF. The CDR3 DNA is TGCAGCGTTGCAGGGGGGGCCGCGTACAATGAGCAGTTCTTC.

The genes are TRBV18 and TRBJ1-3; no firm D call. V lost 2 bases, J lost 2 bases, and 7 bases lay in between. Germline V lookup: CDR1 KGHSH, CDR2 LQKENI. CDR3 size: 14 residues. In nucleotides, the CDR3 is TGTGCCAGCTCACCATCAGAGGCTGGAAACACCATATATTTT. Translation gives CASSPSEAGNTIYF.

In this sample, this clonotype turned up a few times. This chain links TRBV18 with TRBJ2-1; perhaps TRBD2 as D (5 bases). Germline V gene data show CDR1 as KGHSH and CDR2 as LQKENI. The CDR3 runs 13 residues. V was clipped by 3 bases and J by 8 bases, with 11 bases between them. The CDR3 here is CASSPVLADEQFF. The CDR3 DNA reads as TGTGCCAGCTCACCGGTTCTAGCAGATGAGCAGTTCTTC.

Only a few counts were recorded for this clonotype. The chain has TRBV4-3 and TRBJ2-1; a weak D match, TRBD1 (6 bases). Germline-derived CDR1 and CDR2 are LGHNA and YSLEER. The CDR3 contains 16 residues. The V and J ends lost 0 bases and 3 bases respectively, with 12 bases between them. The CDR3: CASSQEPRGGYNEQFF. The CDR3 DNA reads as TGCGCCAGCAGCCAAGAGCCCAGGGGCGGCTACAATGAGCAGTTCTTC.

This clonotype was seen more than once but under ten times. V and J are TRBV12-3 or TRBV12-4 and TRBJ2-7; D unresolved. This CDR3 is built from 15 residues. The ends were cut back, 2 bases at V and 3 bases at J, with 14 bases in the middle. CDR3 DNA: TGTGCCAGCAGTTTAATGGCAGGCCGGATCTACGAGCAGTACTTC. Its translation: CASSLMAGRIYEQYF.

The chain is built from TRBV29-1 and TRBJ2-5, with TRBD2 matching 7 bases. Losses at the gene ends were 4 bases for V and 0 bases for J; bases not matched to a gene: 5. Germline V gene lookup returns CDR1 SQVTM and CDR2 ANQGSEA. CDR3 size: 14 residues. CDR3 nucleotide sequence: TGCAGCGTTGGCCCCGGGGGGAACCAAGAGACCCAGTACTTC. Protein sequence: CSVGPGGNQETQYF. Full variable domain (missing parts from reference TRBV29-1 and TRBJ2-5): SAVISQKPSRDICQRGTSLTIQCQVDSQVTMMFWYRQQPGQSLTLIATANQGSEATYESGFVIDKFPISRPNLTFSTLTVSNMSPEDSSIYLCSVGPGGNQETQYFGPGTRLLVL.

This clonotype was recorded many times. The chain carries TRBV5-1 and TRBJ2-2, with TRBD1 as a possible D gene (5 bases). This CDR3 comprises 15 residues. Germline V lookup: CDR1 SGHRS, CDR2 YFSETQ. With 3 bases removed from V and 4 bases from J, the gap between germline ends came to 13 bases. The CDR3 nucleotides read TGCGCCAGCAGCTCTGCTCAGGGCCGCACCGGGGAGCTGTTTTTT. As protein: CASSSAQGRTGELFF.

In this sample, this clonotype turned up a few times. This sequence joins TRBV6-5 and TRBJ2-3, with D maybe TRBD2 (6 bases). The V gene lost 2 bases and the J gene lost 3 bases, with 12 bases spanning the gap. There are 15 residues in the CDR3. Germline V gene sequence: CDR1 MNHEY, CDR2 SVGAGI. As DNA, the CDR3 is TGTGCCAGCAGTTACACTGCGGGGTCTACAGATACGCAGTATTTT. Its translation: CASSYTAGSTDTQYF.

As for this clonotype: The junction does not match germline at one end; this may be a read error. The rearrangement uses TRBV20-1 and TRBJ2-1, with 14 bases that match TRBD2. The CDR3 totals 15 residues. Germline CDR1 is DFQATT and CDR2 is SNEGSKA (reference sequence). The CDR3 DNA reads TGCAGTGCTGGCGGGACTAGCGGGGGTAAAGGTGAGCATTTCTTC. As protein: CSAGGTSGGKGEHFF.

The rearrangement uses TRBV10-3 and TRBJ2-3; the D gene is possibly TRBD2 (5 bases). The CDR3 contains 13 residues. Germline lookup yields CDR1 ENHRY and CDR2 SYGVKD. V gave up 10 bases and J gave up 5 bases, with 16 bases separating them. DNA of the CDR3: TGTGCCACCGGAGGCGCGCGAGGAGATACGCAGTATTTT. Amino acids: CATGGARGDTQYF.

CDR3 amino acids: CASSLDGGGGYANEQFF. CDR3 sequence (DNA): TGTGCCAGCAGCTTAGATGGGGGCGGGGGATACGCGAATGAGCAGTTCTTC. The V call is TRBV11-3, the J call TRBJ2-1, with D maybe TRBD2 (7 bases). V gave up 0 bases and J gave up 7 bases, with 19 bases separating them. This CDR3 region has 17 residues. Germline V gives CDR1 SGHNT, CDR2 YENEEA.

The DNA for the CDR3 is TGTGCCAGCAGTTTTGGGTGGAACACTGAAGCTTTCTTT. This encodes CASSFGWNTEAFF. The V gene is TRBV27, the J gene TRBJ1-1, with D unclear. CDR1 is MNHEY, CDR2 SMNVEV, per germline (reference sequence). The CDR3 covers 13 residues. The ends were cut back, 3 bases at V and 1 base at J, with 6 bases in the middle.

The V gene is TRBV12-3 or TRBV12-4, the J gene TRBJ2-1; D call uncertain. The CDR3 extends over 13 amino acids. Trimming removed 10 bases from V and 0 bases from J, with 10 bases in between. Here the CDR3 reads CATCKSSYNEQFF. Written as DNA, the CDR3 is TGTGCCACCTGTAAGAGCTCCTACAATGAGCAGTTCTTC.

This clonotype has at least ten counts. The chain recombines TRBV6-4 with TRBJ2-2; D call uncertain. V lost 3 bases, J lost 1 base, and 6 bases lay in between. This CDR3 has 14 amino acids. Germline V CDR1 and CDR2: MRHNA, SNTAGT. The CDR3 sequence is CASSESENTGELFF. CDR3 in DNA: TGTGCCAGCAGTGAATCCGAGAACACCGGGGAGCTGTTTTTT.

V is TRBV27 and J is TRBJ2-1, with 8 nucleotides matching TRBD2. This CDR3 is 16 amino acids long. Losses at the gene ends were 6 bases for V and 3 bases for J; bases not matched to a gene: 10. Per germline, CDR1 MNHEY and CDR2 SMNVEV (reference sequence). CDR3 amino acids: CASRQRTSRDYNEQFF. The DNA of the CDR3 is TGTGCCAGCAGACAAAGGACTAGCAGAGACTACAATGAGCAGTTCTTC.

This clonotype was detected a few times. The chain joins TRBV5-1 to TRBJ2-2, with a tentative D call TRBD1 (6 bases). Germline V gives CDR1 SGHRS, CDR2 YFSETQ. V was trimmed by 0 bases and J by 6 bases, leaving 18 bases between them. The CDR3 length is 17 residues. This CDR3 reads CASSLAGQPNVPGELFF. The CDR3 DNA sequence: TGCGCCAGCAGCTTGGCCGGACAGCCGAATGTTCCCGGGGAGCTGTTTTTT.

This clonotype appeared a few times. V is TRBV4-2 and J is TRBJ2-7; 13 bases are shared with TRBD2. The length of the CDR3 is 17 residues. The trim removed 3 bases at V and 2 bases at J, leaving 7 bases unmatched. The germline V gene encodes CDR1 LGHNA and CDR2 YNFKEQ. In DNA form, the CDR3 reads TGTGCCAGCAGCCACCAACCGGGACTAGCGGGGCCCTACGAGCAGTACTTC. Its translation: CASSHQPGLAGPYEQYF.

This clonotype was counted many times. The chain links TRBV13 to TRBJ2-1, with 13 bases fitting TRBD2. The CDR3 is 14 amino acids. Germline CDR1 is PRHDT and CDR2 is FYEKMQ (reference sequence). The J segment lost 10 bases and the V segment lost 5 bases, leaving 5 bases of the junction unmatched. The CDR3 spells CASSTGLAGDEQFF. The CDR3 DNA follows: TGTGCCAGCAGCACCGGACTAGCGGGGGACGAGCAGTTCTTC.